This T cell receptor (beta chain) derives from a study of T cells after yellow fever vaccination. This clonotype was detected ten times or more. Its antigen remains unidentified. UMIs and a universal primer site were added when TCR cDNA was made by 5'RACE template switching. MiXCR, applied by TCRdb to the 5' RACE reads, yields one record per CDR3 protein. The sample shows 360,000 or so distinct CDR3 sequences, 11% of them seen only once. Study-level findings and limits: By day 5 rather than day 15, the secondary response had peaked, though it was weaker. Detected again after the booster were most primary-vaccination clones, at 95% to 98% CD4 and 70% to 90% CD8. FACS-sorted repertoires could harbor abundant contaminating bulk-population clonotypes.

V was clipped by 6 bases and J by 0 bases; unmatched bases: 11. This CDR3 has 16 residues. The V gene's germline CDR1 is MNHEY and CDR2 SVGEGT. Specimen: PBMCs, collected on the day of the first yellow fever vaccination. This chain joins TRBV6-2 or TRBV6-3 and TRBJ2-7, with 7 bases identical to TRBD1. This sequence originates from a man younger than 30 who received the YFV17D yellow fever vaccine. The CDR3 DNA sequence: TGTGCCAGCAGATACGTACTGACAGGGAACTCCTACGAGCAGTACTTC. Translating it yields CASRYVLTGNSYEQYF.